The 22 T cell receptor beta chains given below trace back to one sample, sequenced in a study of blood T cell repertoires in COVID-19 (dated by TCRdb to about 2020). Libraries were prepared through the immunoSEQ multiplex PCR assay. In its TCRdb copy, this immuneACCESS table keeps in-frame sequences only and misses some clones. Where compared with another copy, unresolved V genes explain less than half of these, and the others have no known cause. Counted in this sample were around 160,000 clones; about 80% of them appeared once. The top ten hold 9.5% to 12% of the sample. What was sequenced was PBMCs or T cells enriched from blood (not recorded which). All receptors come from a man between 45 and 60 years old who had recovered from COVID-19.

CDR3 loop: CASSPELNTEAFF. DNA for the CDR3: TGTGCCAGCTCACCCGAACTTAACACTGAAGCTTTCTTT. This chain connects TRBV18 to TRBJ1-1; D not resolved. Germline CDR1 reads KGHSH; CDR2 reads LQKENI. Trimming took off 3 bases at V and 2 bases at J, with 7 bases between the two ends. The CDR3 is 13 amino acids.

This clone was found once. V usage is TRBV7-3 and J usage is TRBJ1-1; possible D gene TRBD1, 6 bases. Trimming pared 3 bases from V and 0 bases from J, leaving 11 bases between. CDR1 is SGHTA, CDR2 FQGTGA, per germline. The CDR3 has 15 amino acids. CDR3 sequence (DNA): TGTGCCAGCAGCTTGGGGGCAGGGCTGAACACTGAAGCTTTCTTT. Amino acid sequence: CASSLGAGLNTEAFF.

V is TRBV7-2 and J is TRBJ1-2; no clear D gene. Trimming left V 1 base short and J 8 bases short, with 14 bases between. Germline CDR1 reads SGHTA; CDR2 reads FQGNSA. The CDR3 is 14 amino acids. The CDR3 loop reads CASSLVRGGSGYTF. The CDR3 DNA sequence: TGTGCCAGCAGCTTAGTGCGGGGAGGGTCGGGCTACACCTTC.

The chain carries TRBV5-4 and TRBJ2-7; tentatively, D is TRBD1 (5 bases). Germline CDR1 is SGHNT and CDR2 is YYREEE (reference sequence). V lost 0 bases to trimming and J lost 5 bases, with 12 bases between them. The CDR3 contains 14 residues. CDR3 sequence: CASSLGQGRHEQYF. In nucleotides, the CDR3 is TGTGCCAGCAGCTTGGGGCAGGGCAGGCACGAGCAGTACTTC.

This sequence joins TRBV19 and TRBJ2-5, with 14 bases fitting TRBD2. V gave up 5 bases and J gave up 5 bases; unmatched junction bases: 4. This CDR3 comprises 15 residues. The germline V gene encodes CDR1 LNHDA and CDR2 SQIVND (reference sequence). CDR3 loop: CASSGLAGGEETQYF. CDR3 sequence (DNA): TGTGCCAGTAGTGGACTAGCGGGGGGTGAGGAGACCCAGTACTTC.

This clone was counted a few times. This chain connects TRBV28 to TRBJ1-2; no clear D. Germline V gene lookup returns CDR1 MDHEN and CDR2 SYDVKM. V shed 4 bases and J shed 4 bases, with 13 bases lying between them. The CDR3 spans 14 residues. The chain's CDR3 is CASSSPRGSYGYTF. CDR3 DNA: TGTGCCAGCAGTTCACCTCGGGGAAGCTATGGCTACACCTTC.

The chain uses TRBV6-5 and TRBJ2-5; TRBD2 matches at 7 bases. CDR3 size: 14 residues. V trimming: 5 bases; J trimming: 7 bases; junction bases outside the gene matches: 10. Germline V gene sequence: CDR1 MNHEY, CDR2 SVGAGI. The CDR3 nucleotides are TGTGCCAGCAGTAGGGCAGCGGGGATTCGGACCCAGTACTTC. Protein product: CASSRAAGIRTQYF.

The chain combines TRBV12-3 or TRBV12-4 with TRBJ2-1; 8 bases match TRBD2. This CDR3 contains 12 residues. CDR3 amino acids: CVSAGEYNEQFF. Written as DNA, the CDR3 is TGTGTCTCAGCGGGAGAGTACAATGAGCAGTTCTTC.

J is TRBJ2-7 and V is TRBV19; perhaps TRBD1 as D (5 bases). Trimming removed 2 bases at V and 3 bases at J, with 20 bases between. This CDR3 contains 17 residues. Per germline, CDR1 LNHDA and CDR2 SQIVND (reference sequence). For the CDR3, the DNA is TGTGCCAGTAGTATACTCCCCTGGGGCAAGGATAACTACGAGCAGTACTTC. Protein product: CASSILPWGKDNYEQYF.

The V call is TRBV6-5, the J call TRBJ1-5; maybe TRBD1 (6 bases). CDR1 is MNHEY, CDR2 SVGAGI, per germline. With 5 bases removed from V and 2 bases from J, the gap between germline ends came to 13 bases. This CDR3 region has 15 residues. The CDR3: CASSKQGGRNQPQHF. CDR3 DNA sequence: TGTGCCAGCAGTAAACAGGGTGGGCGCAATCAGCCCCAGCATTTT.

This sequence joins TRBV2 and TRBJ2-3; D not resolved. The CDR3 has 13 residues. Germline V gene data show CDR1 as SNHLY and CDR2 as FYNNEI. V was shortened by 3 bases and J by 6 bases, with 10 bases between the two germline ends. For the CDR3, the DNA is TGTGCCAGCAGTGACGACAACGAGGATACGCAGTATTTT. It translates to CASSDDNEDTQYF.

V usage is TRBV5-1 and J usage is TRBJ2-3; maybe TRBD2 (6 bases). In germline, CDR1 is SGHRS, CDR2 YFSETQ. The CDR3 loop spans 13 amino acids. V dropped 0 bases and J dropped 7 bases, with 9 bases sitting between them. Here the CDR3 reads CASSLGAGNTQYF. CDR3 DNA: TGCGCCAGCAGCTTGGGGGCGGGAAATACGCAGTATTTT.

The V and J genes are TRBV6-5 and TRBJ2-7; unclear D gene. Trimming cost V 6 bases and J 5 bases, with 17 bases left between them. This CDR3 is 14 amino acids long. Germline assignment: CDR1 MNHEY and CDR2 SVGAGI. The CDR3 loop reads CASSPGSYFHEQYF. DNA of the CDR3: TGTGCCAGCAGCCCCGGGTCCTATTTCCACGAGCAGTACTTC.

This chain connects TRBV3-1 (or the pseudogene TRBV3-2) to TRBJ1-5, with D unclear. This CDR3 region has 17 residues. Germline loops: CDR1 LGHDT, CDR2 YNNKEL (reference sequence). Trimming left V 3 bases short and J 7 bases short, with 22 bases between. CDR3 sequence reads: CASSHQGLGGSQQPQHF. CDR3 coding DNA: TGTGCCAGCAGCCATCAAGGATTGGGAGGGTCGCAGCAGCCCCAGCATTTT.

The rearrangement joins TRBV6-2 or TRBV6-3 to TRBJ2-7, with D possibly TRBD2 on 6 matching bases. CDR1 MNHEY and CDR2 SVGEGT come from the germline V gene. The length of the CDR3 is 13 residues. The ends were cut back, 2 bases at V and 8 bases at J, with 13 bases in the middle. As DNA, the CDR3 is TGTGCCAGCAGTTACGGGACTCCTCTCCAGCAGTACTTC. Encoded protein: CASSYGTPLQQYF.

The chain is built from TRBV28 and TRBJ2-7; 9 positions agree with TRBD1. CDR3 length: 16 residues. Germline CDR1 is MDHEN and CDR2 is SYDVKM. J lost 4 bases, V lost 5 bases, and 12 bases had no gene match. The DNA for the CDR3 is TGTGCCAGCAGTGCCGAACCGGGACAGGGTTTTTACGAGCAGTACTTC. It is translated as CASSAEPGQGFYEQYF.

The chain uses TRBV5-1 and TRBJ1-2; TRBD1 matches 7 bases. There are 18 residues in the CDR3. After removal of 0 bases from V and 1 base from J, the junction contained 12 bases not matched to a gene. Germline-derived CDR1 and CDR2 are SGHRS and YFSETQ. This chain's CDR3 is CASSLGPGQYFVNYGYTF. For the CDR3, the DNA is TGCGCCAGCAGCTTGGGTCCGGGACAGTATTTTGTTAACTATGGCTACACCTTC.

The chain has TRBV18 and TRBJ2-5; TRBD2 is a possible D gene (6 bases). The CDR3 has 14 residues. Trimming took off 4 bases at V and 2 bases at J, with 11 bases between the two ends. Germline CDR1 reads KGHSH; CDR2 reads LQKENI. The CDR3: CASSQPGVQETQYF. The CDR3 DNA sequence: TGTGCCAGCTCACAGCCGGGAGTTCAAGAGACCCAGTACTTC. The full variable domain, its missing parts supplied by reference TRBV18 and TRBJ2-5, is NAGVMQNPRHLVRRRGQEARLRCSPMKGHSHVYWYRQLPEEGLKFMVYLQKENIIDESGMPKERFSAEFPKEGPSILRIQQVVRGDSAAYFCASSQPGVQETQYFGPGTRLLVL.

The chain is built from TRBV6-4 and TRBJ1-1; D unclear. Deletions cut 0 bases from V and 3 bases from J, with 5 bases between. Germline V gene sequence: CDR1 MRHNA, CDR2 SNTAGT. The CDR3 length is 13 residues. The CDR3 nucleotides read TGTGCCAGCAGTGACTCGAGTGACACTGAAGCTTTCTTT. Residues: CASSDSSDTEAFF.

In its sample, this clone was seen once. This rearrangement joins TRBV30 to TRBJ1-2, with unresolved D. Germline CDR1 GTSNPN, CDR2 SVGIG (reference sequence). This CDR3 region has 11 residues. V was trimmed by 5 bases and J by 2 bases, leaving 6 bases between them. CDR3 region: CAWVLNYGYTF. Written as DNA, the CDR3 is TGTGCCTGGGTTCTCAACTATGGCTACACCTTC.

The chain uses TRBV5-1 and TRBJ2-2; 7 bases are shared with TRBD1. This CDR3 is 15 amino acids long. Germline V gene data show CDR1 as SGHRS and CDR2 as YFSETQ. The junction had 5 bases not matched to a gene; V was cut back by 0 bases and J by 6 bases. The CDR3 here is CASSLGTGPAGELFF. The CDR3 region has the DNA TGCGCCAGCAGCTTGGGGACAGGTCCCGCCGGGGAGCTGTTTTTT. Full variable domain (remainder filled in from reference TRBV5-1 and TRBJ2-2): KAGVTQTPRYLIKTRGQQVTLSCSPISGHRSVSWYQQTPGQGLQFLFEYFSETQRNKGNFPGRFSGRQFSNSRSEMNVSTLELGDSALYLCASSLGTGPAGELFFGEGSRLTVL.

In this sample, this clone turned up a few times. The V call is TRBV10-3, the J call TRBJ2-7; 12 nucleotides agree with TRBD2. The CDR3 runs 15 residues. The J segment lost 6 bases and the V segment lost 0 bases, leaving 3 bases of the junction unmatched. Germline V gene lookup returns CDR1 ENHRY and CDR2 SYGVKD. CDR3 loop: CAISESTSGSGEQYF. The DNA of the CDR3 is TGTGCCATCAGTGAGTCGACTAGCGGGAGTGGCGAGCAGTACTTC.